One and the same sample provided the 32 T cell receptor beta chains below, sequenced in a study of shared clonotypes between healthy human individuals. Data came from immunoSEQ multiplex PCR; TCRdb stores just in-frame clones and leaves some out. This sample has about 960,000 clones; around three quarters occur once, and the top ten carry 1.5%. Sequencing used memory CD4+ T cells sorted from blood. The subset denotes: CD45RA-negative fraction. Receptors originate from a man younger than 35 in good health.

V gene TRBV28 combines with J gene TRBJ1-2; 8 positions match TRBD1. The germline CDR1 and CDR2 sequences are MDHEN and SYDVKM. Unmatched junction bases numbered 10, after V lost 4 bases and J lost 0 bases. This CDR3 is 17 amino acids long. CDR3 nucleotides: TGTGCCAGCAGTTCCATCGACAGGGGTTTATCTAACTATGGCTACACCTTC. Its protein is CASSSIDRGLSNYGYTF.

The J gene is TRBJ1-1, the V gene TRBV7-9; D is unclear. Deletions cut 1 base from V and 1 base from J, with 10 bases between. Germline-derived CDR1 and CDR2 are SEHNR and FQNEAQ (reference sequence). This CDR3 contains 15 residues. CDR3 loop: CASSLDGRRNTEAFF. CDR3 in DNA: TGTGCCAGCAGCTTAGACGGACGGCGGAACACTGAAGCTTTCTTT.

The rearrangement links TRBV5-6 to TRBJ2-7; D is uncertain. V was shortened by 1 base and J by 3 bases, with 5 bases between the two germline ends. CDR1 is SGHDT and CDR2 is YYEEEE in the germline V gene. The CDR3 length is 12 residues. In DNA, the CDR3 is TGTGCCAGCAGCTTGAACAACTACGAGCAGTACTTC. Translated, it gives CASSLNNYEQYF.

This clone occurred once. The chain is built from TRBV25-1 and TRBJ2-5, with 10 bases that match TRBD2. The CDR3 loop spans 17 amino acids. With V trimmed by 4 bases and J by 4 bases, 12 bases remained unmatched. CDR1 and CDR2 (germline): MGHDK, SYGVNS. The CDR3 nucleotides are TGTGCCAGCAGTGGCTTAGCGGGAGGCCTCGGGGGAGAGACCCAGTACTTC. Residues: CASSGLAGGLGGETQYF.

V gene TRBV6-5 combines with J gene TRBJ1-1; 12 nucleotides match TRBD1. This CDR3 region has 15 residues. With V trimmed by 6 bases and J by 4 bases, 6 bases remained unmatched. In germline, CDR1 is MNHEY, CDR2 SVGAGI. The CDR3 nucleotides read TGTGCCAGCAGACTGGGACAGGGGGCGCCCACTGAAGCTTTCTTT. Translating it yields CASRLGQGAPTEAFF.

The chain employs TRBV28 and TRBJ2-3; 14 positions agree with TRBD2. The CDR3 totals 20 residues. Trimming at V came to 5 bases and at J to 0 bases, leaving 13 bases not matched to a gene. The germline CDR1 and CDR2 sequences are MDHEN and SYDVKM. Here the CDR3 reads CASSPSGLAGALISTDTQYF. Here the CDR3 DNA reads TGTGCCAGCAGTCCTTCGGGACTAGCGGGGGCCTTAATCAGCACAGATACGCAGTATTTT.

The genes are TRBV7-9 and TRBJ1-1, with D possibly being TRBD1 (6 bases). CDR3 length: 13 residues. Germline V gene sequence: CDR1 SEHNR, CDR2 FQNEAQ (reference sequence). Trimming took off 4 bases at V and 11 bases at J, with 17 bases between the two ends. The CDR3 nucleotides read TGTGCCAGCAGCTCCGAAGGGGGGGCTCGGGCTTTCTTT. Translating it yields CASSSEGGARAFF.

V and J are TRBV19 and TRBJ2-3; 9 bases match TRBD1. The germline V gene encodes CDR1 LNHDA and CDR2 SQIVND (reference sequence). This CDR3 is 17 amino acids long. Losses at the gene ends were 3 bases for V and 3 bases for J; bases not matched to a gene: 10. The CDR3 region has the DNA TGTGCCAGTAGTATTGGAAAACAGGGGGCTCGGACAGATACGCAGTATTTT. Amino acid sequence: CASSIGKQGARTDTQYF.

This clone was recorded at least ten times. The CDR3 protein is CASSDDRGSNQPQHF. For the CDR3, the DNA is TGTGCCAGCAGCGACGACAGGGGCAGCAATCAGCCCCAGCATTTT. The J gene is TRBJ1-5, the V gene TRBV5-8; 8 bases line up with TRBD1. The length of the CDR3 is 15 residues. With 4 bases clipped from V and 1 base from J, the junction kept 4 bases outside the gene matches. CDR1 SGHTS and CDR2 YDEGEE come from the germline V gene.

CDR3 sequence reads: CAITRDYNSPLHF. CDR3 DNA sequence: TGTGCCATCACGCGGGACTATAATTCACCCCTCCACTTT. The rearrangement joins TRBV10-3 to TRBJ1-6; D gene ambiguous. The CDR3 has 13 amino acids. V gave up 7 bases and J gave up 3 bases, with 7 bases separating them. Germline CDR1 reads ENHRY; CDR2 reads SYGVKD.

The V call is TRBV25-1, the J call TRBJ1-4, with TRBD1 identical over 8 bases. There are 16 residues in the CDR3. Germline values: CDR1 MGHDK, CDR2 SYGVNS. V dropped 5 bases and J dropped 7; count of bases not matched to a gene: 12. The CDR3: CASSPPTGTGGEKLFF. CDR3 DNA sequence: TGTGCCAGCAGTCCCCCGACCGGGACAGGTGGTGAAAAACTGTTTTTT.

This clone was seen a handful of times. The chain is built from TRBV10-3 and TRBJ2-6; D perhaps matches TRBD1 (5 bases). The V gene's germline CDR1 is ENHRY and CDR2 SYGVKD. CDR3 length: 15 residues. V gave up 5 bases and J gave up 0 bases, with 8 bases separating them. CDR3 loop: CAISKDISGANVLTF. DNA of the CDR3: TGTGCCATCAGTAAGGACATCTCTGGGGCCAACGTCCTGACTTTC.

V usage is TRBV2 and J usage is TRBJ2-1, with D possibly TRBD2 on 6 matching bases. The V gene lost 7 bases and the J gene lost 4 bases, with 23 bases spanning the gap. There are 17 residues in the CDR3. Germline V gene sequence: CDR1 SNHLY, CDR2 FYNNEI. This CDR3 is CASNAGRGPSIYNEQFF. As DNA, the CDR3 is TGTGCCAGCAACGCTGGGCGGGGTCCATCCATATACAATGAGCAGTTCTTC. Full variable domain (missing parts from reference TRBV2 and TRBJ2-1): EPEVTQTPSHQVTQMGQEVILRCVPISNHLYFYWYRQILGQKVEFLVSFYNNEISEKSEIFDDQFSVERPDGSNFTLKIRSTKLEDSAMYFCASNAGRGPSIYNEQFFGPGTRLTVL.

The rearrangement links TRBV11-2 to TRBJ2-4; 7 bases align to TRBD2. In germline, CDR1 is SGHAT, CDR2 FQNNGV. With 1 base clipped from V and 7 bases from J, the junction kept 4 bases outside the gene matches. The CDR3 totals 14 residues. The CDR3 nucleotides read TGTGCCAGCAGCTTAGGGGTAGCGGGCAACATTCAGTACTTC. This encodes CASSLGVAGNIQYF.

This clone was recorded at least ten times. Relative to the germline gene, one junction end is altered; a read error may explain this. This rearrangement joins TRBV9 to TRBJ1-6; D unresolved. The CDR3 contains 14 residues. The germline V gene encodes CDR1 SGDLS and CDR2 YYNGEE. The CDR3 DNA follows: TGTGCCAGCAGCCCAGAATCCTATTATTCACCCCTCCACTTT. The encoded protein is CASSPESYYSPLHF.

The chain recombines TRBV14 with TRBJ2-5, with D perhaps TRBD1 (5 bases). V was clipped by 1 base and J by 5 bases, with 11 bases between them. The CDR3 contains 14 residues. In germline, CDR1 is SGHDN, CDR2 FVKESK. The CDR3 region is CASSQGAGMETQYF. The CDR3 DNA sequence: TGTGCCAGCAGCCAAGGGGCAGGGATGGAGACCCAGTACTTC.

This clone was recorded only once. The CDR3 bases are TGTGCCAGCAGCTCGTCGGTGGGGGGCTTCGATACGCAGTATTTT. It codes for CASSSSVGGFDTQYF. The chain employs TRBV11-2 and TRBJ2-3; D may match TRBD1 or TRBD2 (6 bases each). Germline CDR1 is SGHAT and CDR2 is FQNNGV. The CDR3 sequence is 15 residues long. Trimming left V 4 bases short and J 6 bases short, with 17 bases between.

As concerns this clone: A far larger clone lies a single base away; this is likely a read error. The same CDR3 arises from other DNA sequences in this sample as well. This sequence joins TRBV29-1 and TRBJ1-3, with a possible D match to TRBD1 (5 bases). The CDR3 has 12 amino acids. With 5 bases removed from V and 1 base from J, the gap between germline ends came to 6 bases. The germline gives CDR1 SQVTM, CDR2 ANQGSEA. Here the CDR3 reads CSVQGSGNTIYF. The CDR3 DNA reads as TGCAGCGTTCAGGGATCTGGAAACACCATATATTTT. Drawing the rest from reference TRBV29-1 and TRBJ1-3, the complete variable domain is SAVISQKPSRDICQRGTSLTIQCQVDSQVTMMFWYRQQPGQSLTLIATANQGSEATYESGFVIDKFPISRPNLTFSTLTVSNMSPEDSSIYLCSVQGSGNTIYFGEGSWLTVV.

This chain joins TRBV4-1 and TRBJ2-7; 9 bases are a match to TRBD2. The V segment lost 2 bases and the J segment 4 bases; nucleotides outside the gene matches: 6. The CDR3 is 15 residues long. CDR1 and CDR2 from the germline V gene are MGHRA and YSYEKL. The DNA for the CDR3 is TGCGCCAGCAGCCAACGAGCTAGCGGGGCTTACGAGCAGTACTTC. It encodes CASSQRASGAYEQYF.

CDR3 bases: TGTGCCATCAGCGCGGGACAGAGTAGCACAGATACGCAGTATTTT. This sequence encodes CAISAGQSSTDTQYF. The chain joins TRBV10-3 to TRBJ2-3; perhaps TRBD1 as D (7 bases). The CDR3 length is 15 residues. The V end was cut by 6 bases, the J end by 0 bases, with 13 bases between. From germline, CDR1 is ENHRY and CDR2 SYGVKD.

The chain couples TRBV5-1 to TRBJ2-5; 14 bases fit TRBD2. There are 16 residues in the CDR3. Trimming at V came to 4 bases and at J to 4 bases, leaving 6 bases not matched to a gene. Germline CDR1 and CDR2: SGHRS and YFSETQ. The CDR3 protein is CASSETSGGAGETQYF. For the CDR3, the DNA is TGCGCCAGCAGCGAGACTAGCGGGGGGGCCGGAGAGACCCAGTACTTC.

This clone was observed a handful of times. The gene calls are TRBV5-1 and TRBJ2-7, with TRBD1 matching 8 bases. J gave up 7 bases and V 1 base, and 10 bases lay outside the gene matches. CDR1 SGHRS and CDR2 YFSETQ come from the germline V gene. CDR3 length equals 15 residues. CDR3 region: CASSLKAGGAGEQYF. The CDR3 region has the DNA TGCGCCAGCAGCTTGAAGGCAGGGGGCGCGGGAGAGCAGTACTTC.

The V call is TRBV10-3, the J call TRBJ2-7; D gene ambiguous. Trimming removed 4 bases at V and 7 bases at J, with 11 bases between. Germline values: CDR1 ENHRY, CDR2 SYGVKD. The CDR3 has 12 amino acids. CDR3 region: CAISGQSWEQYF. The CDR3 DNA is TGTGCCATCAGTGGGCAGAGCTGGGAGCAGTACTTC.

About this clone itself: This sample includes further DNA sequences coding for the same CDR3. V is TRBV6-5 and J is TRBJ2-7; D might be TRBD1 (6 bases). Germline V gene data show CDR1 as MNHEY and CDR2 as SVGAGI. The CDR3 contains 15 residues. Trimming took 0 bases from V and 2 from J, leaving 11 bases between them. DNA of the CDR3: TGTGCCAGCAGTTACTCTTCGGGACAAGCCTACGAGCAGTACTTC. Protein sequence: CASSYSSGQAYEQYF.

This sequence joins TRBV28 and TRBJ1-1; tentatively, D is TRBD1 (5 bases). Trimming took 8 bases from V and 4 from J, leaving 17 bases between them. This CDR3 has 14 amino acids. Germline CDR1 reads MDHEN; CDR2 reads SYDVKM. The CDR3 reads CASDRTLGGTEAFF. Written as DNA, the CDR3 is TGTGCCAGCGACCGGACACTGGGCGGCACTGAAGCTTTCTTT.

The V gene is TRBV6-6, the J gene TRBJ2-7, with D tentatively TRBD1 (5 bases). Trimming cost V 5 bases and J 1 base, with 12 bases left between them. Germline-derived CDR1 and CDR2 are MNHNY and SVGAGI (reference sequence). CDR3 length: 14 amino acids. The CDR3 loop is CASSPPSGSYEQYF. In nucleotides, the CDR3 is TGTGCCAGCAGTCCCCCTTCAGGGTCCTACGAGCAGTACTTC.

The V gene is TRBV5-6, the J gene TRBJ1-4; D is possibly TRBD1 (6 bases). Per the germline V gene, CDR1 is SGHDT and CDR2 is YYEEEE. V gave up 5 bases and J gave up 0 bases, with 11 bases separating them. The CDR3 spans 15 residues. The CDR3 nucleotides read TGTGCCAGCAGACGTAGACAGGCAACTAATGAAAAACTGTTTTTT. As protein: CASRRRQATNEKLFF.

This clone was recorded a few times. The CDR3 protein is CASRRTLAGSADTQYF. The CDR3 DNA is TGTGCCAGCAGGCGAACTCTAGCGGGGTCGGCAGATACGCAGTATTTT. The chain recombines TRBV7-9 with TRBJ2-3; 9 nucleotides align to TRBD2. J was trimmed by 4 bases and V by 6 bases; bases with no gene match: 11. The CDR3 has 16 amino acids. Germline V lookup: CDR1 SEHNR, CDR2 FQNEAQ (reference sequence).

The rearrangement links TRBV5-1 to TRBJ2-2; D gene unclear. The CDR3 runs 16 residues. The germline V gene has CDR1 SGHRS and CDR2 YFSETQ. The germline V and J ends were trimmed by 4 bases and 5 bases, with 18 bases remaining between them. The DNA for the CDR3 is TGCGCCAGCAGCGGCGGACGGACGTACAAAACCGGGGAGCTGTTTTTT. Encoded protein: CASSGGRTYKTGELFF.

V gene TRBV7-9 combines with J gene TRBJ1-1; D unclear. Germline V gene lookup returns CDR1 SEHNR and CDR2 FQNEAQ (reference sequence). The CDR3 sequence is 17 residues long. V gave up 1 base and J gave up 2 bases, with 17 bases separating them. This CDR3 is CASSLETGVGINTEAFF. CDR3 sequence (DNA): TGTGCCAGCAGCTTAGAGACGGGCGTCGGAATCAACACTGAAGCTTTCTTT.

J is TRBJ2-7 and V is TRBV29-1; tentative D call: TRBD2 (6 bases). The CDR3 length is 14 residues. The germline V and J ends were trimmed by 6 bases and 0 bases, with 15 bases remaining between them. Germline CDR1 reads SQVTM; CDR2 reads ANQGSEA. The CDR3 coding sequence is TGCAGCGTAGGGTTTGGGGGGACCTCCTACGAGCAGTACTTC. Translation gives CSVGFGGTSYEQYF.

J is TRBJ2-3 and V is TRBV6-5; no clear D gene. Germline CDR1 is MNHEY and CDR2 is SVGAGI. The CDR3 is made up of 16 amino acids. Trimming took off 0 bases at V and 4 bases at J, with 14 bases between the two ends. DNA for the CDR3: TGTGCCAGCAGTTACTCGAGAACTCCATTTCCAGATACGCAGTATTTT. It codes for CASSYSRTPFPDTQYF.